The rows below give T cell receptor beta chains drawn from one sample of a study of blood T cell repertoires in COVID-19. Sequenced by immunoSEQ multiplex PCR; TCRdb stores in-frame clones only, minus some. Of about 73,000 clones listed, 75% to 90% are singletons. The sequenced material came from peripheral blood. These receptors were taken from a man aged 80 or over with active or convalescent COVID-19. CDR3s include the opening cysteine and the closing phenylalanine or tryptophan. Each record gives: CDR3 protein, CDR3 DNA, D gene, J gene, clone size, V gene. D genes are given only for firm matches. A row's size may be missing; if present it is once, few, many or a size class.

CASSPDSGSYGYTF,TGTGCCAGCAGCCCGGATTCTGGGAGTTATGGCTACACCTTC,-,TRBJ1-2,few,TRBV5-6
CASSIEGQGSGYGYTF,TGTGCCAGTAGTATAGAAGGACAGGGTTCCGGCTATGGCTACACCTTC,TRBD1,TRBJ1-2,-,TRBV19
CASSYRRGGDTEAFF,TGTGCCAGTAGTTACAGAAGGGGAGGGGACACTGAAGCTTTCTTT,-,TRBJ1-1,-,TRBV19
CASSLFEGLNEKLFF,TGTGCCAGCAGCTTATTCGAGGGATTAAATGAAAAACTGTTTTTT,-,TRBJ1-4,-,TRBV7-8
CASSSRQGQVGYTF,TGTGCCAGCAGTTCTCGCCAGGGGCAGGTTGGCTACACCTTC,-,TRBJ1-2,-,TRBV6-2/TRBV6-3
CASSLGGGPYNEQFF,TGCGCCAGCAGCTTGGGAGGGGGTCCCTACAATGAGCAGTTCTTC,-,TRBJ2-1,-,TRBV5-1
CAWSPPGGRSQVQYF,TGTGCCTGGAGTCCACCCGGCGGGAGATCCCAAGTGCAGTACTTC,TRBD2,TRBJ2-7,-,TRBV30
CATSRGAGQNEKLFF,TGTGCCACCAGCAGAGGAGCAGGGCAAAATGAAAAACTGTTTTTT,-,TRBJ1-4,-,TRBV15
CASSLFQNTEAFF,TGTGCCAGCAGCTTGTTCCAGAACACTGAAGCTTTCTTT,-,TRBJ1-1,-,TRBV7-7
CASSLLAGGDYEQYF,TGTGCCAGCAGCTTGCTAGCGGGGGGTGACTACGAGCAGTACTTC,TRBD2,TRBJ2-7,-,TRBV7-8
CASSQSIGIANEKLFF,TGCGCCAGCAGTCAATCAATCGGGATTGCTAATGAAAAACTGTTTTTT,-,TRBJ1-4,-,TRBV23-1
CASSQLGGETQYF,TGTGCCAGCAGTCAACTAGGGGGAGAGACCCAGTACTTC,-,TRBJ2-5,-,TRBV6-2/TRBV6-3
CASNADRGRAVDYGYTF,TGTGCCAGCAACGCCGACAGGGGGCGTGCTGTGGACTATGGCTACACCTTC,TRBD1,TRBJ1-2,-,TRBV28
CASSFTVSYEQYF,TGTGCCAGCAGCTTTACAGTTTCCTACGAGCAGTACTTC,-,TRBJ2-7,-,TRBV7-9
CASSKTGTGAPEQYF,TGTGCCAGCAGTAAGACCGGGACAGGGGCCCCCGAGCAGTACTTC,TRBD1,TRBJ2-7,-,TRBV6-5
CASSGGGGYTF,TGTGCCAGCAGTGGCGGGGGAGGCTACACCTTC,-,TRBJ1-2,-,TRBV6-4
CASSPGTGGLQPQHF,TGTGCCAGTAGTCCCGGGACAGGGGGGTTGCAGCCCCAGCATTTT,TRBD1,TRBJ1-5,-,TRBV19
CASSPMGQALMNTEAFF,TGTGCCAGCTCACCAATGGGACAAGCGTTAATGAACACTGAAGCTTTCTTT,-,TRBJ1-1,once,TRBV18
CASSLEGHPNTEAFF,TGCGCCAGCAGCTTGGAGGGACACCCGAACACTGAAGCTTTCTTT,-,TRBJ1-1,-,TRBV5-1
CASSAPGTGSQETQYF,TGTGCCAGCAGTGCCCCCGGGACAGGGTCCCAAGAGACCCAGTACTTC,TRBD1,TRBJ2-5,once,TRBV27
CASSRIGGGNQETQYF,TGTGCCAGCAGCCGGATCGGCGGGGGGAACCAAGAGACCCAGTACTTC,TRBD2,TRBJ2-5,-,TRBV3-1/TRBV3-2
CASSLDWRGWYGYTF,TGCGCCAGCAGCTTGGATTGGAGGGGTTGGTATGGCTACACCTTC,-,TRBJ1-2,once,TRBV5-1
CASSQGQGALQPQHF,TGCGCCAGCAGCCAAGGTCAGGGGGCTCTTCAGCCCCAGCATTTT,TRBD1,TRBJ1-5,few,TRBV4-1
CASSRQSSRTDTQYF,TGTGCCAGCAGCCGACAGAGTTCCCGCACAGATACGCAGTATTTT,-,TRBJ2-3,few,TRBV14